Shown below are 30 T cell receptor beta chains from a single sample sequenced in a study of cytomegalovirus exposure and HLA in healthy donors. With 60 Vbeta and 13 Jbeta primers, the PCR was carried out. The protocol was immunoSEQ multiplex PCR, while the TCRdb copy is restricted to in-frame clones and leaves out a portion. Among 100,000 to 150,000 clones, approximately 77% were seen once, and the ten largest hold 0.75% to 0.95%. The sample consisted of PBMCs. The receptors were sampled from a woman aged 60 to 75 in good health and CMV-seronegative.

This clone appeared once. This chain connects TRBV7-9 to TRBJ1-2; possible D gene TRBD1, 5 bases. CDR1 is SEHNR, CDR2 FQNEAQ, per germline (reference sequence). V was cut by 0 bases and J by 8 bases, with 16 bases left in between. CDR3 length equals 15 residues. The CDR3 DNA is TGTGCCAGCAGCTTAGCGGCCAGGGAAATAGGGGGCTACACCTTC. It specifies CASSLAAREIGGYTF. The full variable domain, its missing parts supplied by reference TRBV7-9 and TRBJ1-2, is DTGVSQNPRHKITKRGQNVTFRCDPISEHNRLYWYRQTLGQGPEFLTYFQNEAQLEKSRLLSDRFSAERPKGSFSTLEIQRTEQGDSAMYLCASSLAAREIGGYTFGSGTRLTVV.

This clone was seen just once. The V and J genes are TRBV4-1 and TRBJ1-2; the D is unclear. Germline V gene lookup returns CDR1 MGHRA and CDR2 YSYEKL. The V end lost 1 base, the J end lost 8 bases, and 11 bases lay between the germline ends. The CDR3 has 13 amino acids. CDR3 sequence reads: CASSQGPFGGYTF. DNA for the CDR3: TGCGCCAGCAGCCAAGGGCCATTTGGCGGCTACACCTTC.

The chain couples TRBV7-3 to TRBJ2-3; D ambiguous. Germline lookup yields CDR1 SGHTA and CDR2 FQGTGA. With 5 bases removed from V and 2 bases from J, the gap between germline ends came to 14 bases. There are 15 residues in the CDR3. The CDR3 nucleotides read TGTGCCAGCAGCCCCAACATGGCAGACACAGATACGCAGTATTTT. It specifies CASSPNMADTDTQYF. Full variable domain (outside the CDR3, taken from reference TRBV7-3 and TRBJ2-3): GAGVSQTPSNKVTEKGKYVELRCDPISGHTALYWYRQSLGQGPEFLIYFQGTGAADDSGLPNDRFFAVRPEGSVSTLKIQRTERGDSAVYLCASSPNMADTDTQYFGPGTRLTVL.

The V and J genes are TRBV6-4 and TRBJ2-2; TRBD2 matches 10 bases. V lost 5 bases, J lost 4 bases, and 13 bases stayed unmatched. The V gene's germline CDR1 is MRHNA and CDR2 SNTAGT. CDR3 length: 18 residues. The CDR3 nucleotides read TGTGCCAGCAGTCCCTCCATACTAGCGGGAAGGGGCACCGGGGAGCTGTTTTTT. This gives the protein CASSPSILAGRGTGELFF.

The genes are TRBV29-1 and TRBJ1-5; 7 bases map to TRBD1. The CDR3 is 14 amino acids. V was clipped by 6 bases and J by 4 bases; unmatched bases: 9. Per germline, CDR1 SQVTM and CDR2 ANQGSEA. CDR3 bases: TGCAGCGTGCTGACAGGGACTTGGAATCAGCCCCAGCATTTT. Translation gives CSVLTGTWNQPQHF.

About this clone: A read error may account for a junction end that differs from germline. The V call is TRBV5-1, the J call TRBJ2-5; a weak D match, TRBD2 (6 bases). Germline V gives CDR1 SGHRS, CDR2 YFSETQ. The length of the CDR3 is 13 residues. The CDR3 is CASSLVGGEAQYF. The CDR3 bases are TGCGCCAGCAGCTTGGTGGGGGGAGAGGCCCAGTACTTC.

This clone was seen more than once but under ten times. The genes are TRBV12-5 and TRBJ1-4; 7 nucleotides match TRBD1. Germline CDR1 is LGHNT and CDR2 is FRNRAP. The CDR3 has 15 amino acids. The junction had 3 bases not matched to a gene; V was cut back by 4 bases and J by 1 base. This CDR3 is CASGSNRGTNEKLFF. CDR3 nucleotides: TGTGCTAGTGGTTCGAACAGGGGAACTAATGAAAAACTGTTTTTT.

This clone came up once. The chain employs TRBV27 and TRBJ2-1; D not resolved. From germline, CDR1 is MNHEY and CDR2 SMNVEV (reference sequence). V was clipped by 7 bases and J by 14 bases, with 18 bases between them. CDR3 length: 12 residues. DNA for the CDR3: TGTGCCAGCAAATCCCTCCCGGGTAGAGAGTTCTTC. As protein: CASKSLPGREFF.

The rearrangement links TRBV19 to TRBJ1-5; D ambiguous. The CDR3 sequence is 17 residues long. V lost 4 bases and J lost 0, with 16 bases in between. Germline loops: CDR1 LNHDA, CDR2 SQIVND (reference sequence). The chain's CDR3 is CASSTHAGRNSNQPQHF. The CDR3 coding sequence is TGTGCCAGTAGTACGCACGCGGGGAGGAATAGCAATCAGCCCCAGCATTTT.

This chain connects TRBV6-6 to TRBJ2-5; D might be TRBD1 (6 bases). The length of the CDR3 is 15 residues. The germline V gene has CDR1 MNHNY and CDR2 SVGAGI (reference sequence). Trimming stripped 5 bases from V and 2 bases from J, with 15 bases between. CDR3 bases: TGTGCCAGCAGTACCCGCCGACAGGCACAAGAGACCCAGTACTTC. It specifies CASSTRRQAQETQYF.

This sequence joins TRBV6-6 and TRBJ1-1; possible D gene TRBD1, 5 bases. The germline gives CDR1 MNHNY, CDR2 SVGAGI (reference sequence). The CDR3 is 13 residues long. With 2 bases removed from V and 3 bases from J, the gap between germline ends came to 7 bases. The CDR3 loop reads CASSYGAHTEAFF. CDR3 in DNA: TGTGCCAGCAGTTACGGGGCGCACACTGAAGCTTTCTTT.

The sample holds a few counts of this clone. The CDR3 reads CATSRPSGRAQDTQYF. The CDR3, as DNA: TGTGCCACCAGCAGACCTAGCGGGAGGGCCCAAGATACGCAGTATTTT. The chain is built from TRBV15 and TRBJ2-3; 12 bases agree with TRBD2. Trimming took 2 bases from V and 5 from J; bases not matched to a gene: 5. CDR3 length: 16 amino acids. Germline assignment: CDR1 LNHNV and CDR2 YYDKDF (reference sequence).

In DNA, the CDR3 is TGCGCCAGCAGCTTCACGACGGCGGGAGCCTTGCGAAAATACAATGAGCAGTTCTTC. It encodes CASSFTTAGALRKYNEQFF. The rearrangement joins TRBV5-1 to TRBJ2-1, with 7 bases identical to TRBD2. The CDR3 covers 19 residues. V lost 2 bases and J lost 4; bases outside the gene matches: 18. Germline V CDR1 and CDR2: SGHRS, YFSETQ. Full variable domain (remainder filled in from reference TRBV5-1 and TRBJ2-1): KAGVTQTPRYLIKTRGQQVTLSCSPISGHRSVSWYQQTPGQGLQFLFEYFSETQRNKGNFPGRFSGRQFSNSRSEMNVSTLELGDSALYLCASSFTTAGALRKYNEQFFGPGTRLTVL.

The CDR3 sequence: CASSSRGEGGNTIYF. The CDR3 nucleotides read TGTGCCAGCAGCTCCCGCGGGGAAGGGGGAAACACCATATATTTT. The V gene is TRBV11-2, the J gene TRBJ1-3; D uncertain. Germline V gives CDR1 SGHAT, CDR2 FQNNGV. The ends were cut back, 4 bases at V and 4 bases at J, with 14 bases in the middle. The length of the CDR3 is 15 residues.

CDR3 protein: CASSRGWGEKGTGELFF. The CDR3 coding sequence is TGTGCCAGCAGCCGGGGGTGGGGGGAGAAGGGCACCGGGGAGCTGTTTTTT. V and J are TRBV11-3 and TRBJ2-2, with D maybe TRBD2 (6 bases). Germline loops: CDR1 SGHNT, CDR2 YENEEA. This CDR3 has 17 residues. V was shortened by 5 bases and J by 4 bases, with 20 bases between the two germline ends.

The chain recombines TRBV7-9 with TRBJ1-1, with 7 bases identical to TRBD1. The CDR3 runs 17 residues. Germline V gene sequence: CDR1 SEHNR, CDR2 FQNEAQ (reference sequence). V dropped 5 bases and J dropped 0; count of bases not matched to a gene: 12. The CDR3 nucleotides read TGTGCCAGCAGCCGAAGGGGACAGACCCTTATGAACACTGAAGCTTTCTTT. Protein product: CASSRRGQTLMNTEAFF. Complete variable domain (other parts from reference TRBV7-9 and TRBJ1-1): DTGVSQNPRHKITKRGQNVTFRCDPISEHNRLYWYRQTLGQGPEFLTYFQNEAQLEKSRLLSDRFSAERPKGSFSTLEIQRTEQGDSAMYLCASSRRGQTLMNTEAFFGQGTRLTVV.

V gene TRBV28 combines with J gene TRBJ2-7, with a weak D call TRBD2 (6 bases). The V end lost 6 bases, the J end lost 5 bases, and 20 bases lay between the germline ends. This CDR3 is built from 15 residues. The germline V gene encodes CDR1 MDHEN and CDR2 SYDVKM. CDR3 protein: CASRPLRGSDDEQYF. DNA of the CDR3: TGTGCCAGCAGGCCCCTCCGGGGGTCTGATGACGAGCAGTACTTC.

J is TRBJ2-1 and V is TRBV28; 10 bases map to TRBD2. CDR3 length equals 15 residues. Germline V gene lookup returns CDR1 MDHEN and CDR2 SYDVKM. Trimming removed 6 bases from V and 1 base from J; junction bases left unmatched: 3. CDR3 bases: TGTGCCAGCAGCACTAGCGGGACGTCCTACAATGAGCAGTTCTTC. Protein: CASSTSGTSYNEQFF.

This clone was seen only a few times. The chain recombines TRBV5-6 with TRBJ1-3; perhaps TRBD1 as D (6 bases). The CDR3 contains 13 residues. The V gene lost 4 bases and the J gene lost 7 bases, with 12 bases spanning the gap. Germline V gives CDR1 SGHDT, CDR2 YYEEEE. For the CDR3, the DNA is TGTGCCAGCAGCCCCAGGGGTAGTAACACCATATATTTT. This sequence encodes CASSPRGSNTIYF.

This clone was detected once. The V gene is TRBV6-1, the J gene TRBJ2-1; 9 nucleotides align to TRBD2. J gave up 7 bases and V 6 bases, and 7 bases lay outside the gene matches. The germline V gene encodes CDR1 MNHNS and CDR2 SASEGT. The CDR3 is 14 residues long. CDR3 residues: CASRTSGLGNEQFF. CDR3 nucleotide sequence: TGTGCCAGCAGGACTAGCGGTCTCGGTAATGAGCAGTTCTTC.

The chain uses TRBV30 and TRBJ2-1; TRBD1 matches at 7 bases. V gave up 2 bases and J gave up 5 bases; unmatched junction bases: 6. The CDR3 extends over 14 amino acids. Germline V gives CDR1 GTSNPN, CDR2 SVGIG (reference sequence). The CDR3 loop is CAWSLIDRDNEQFF. The CDR3, as DNA: TGTGCCTGGAGTTTAATAGACAGGGACAATGAGCAGTTCTTC.

V and J are TRBV27 and TRBJ1-5; D remains ambiguous. Per germline, CDR1 MNHEY and CDR2 SMNVEV (reference sequence). The CDR3 contains 14 residues. The ends were cut back, 2 bases at V and 7 bases at J, with 12 bases in the middle. CDR3 coding DNA: TGTGCCAGCAGTTTAACACGCGGCGGGCAGCCCCAGCATTTT. Residues: CASSLTRGGQPQHF.

This clone was seen just once. This rearrangement joins TRBV5-6 to TRBJ1-6; 9 nucleotides match TRBD1. The V gene end was trimmed by 4 bases and the J gene end by 7 bases; junction bases not matched to a gene: 6. The CDR3 runs to 15 residues. Germline V gene lookup returns CDR1 SGHDT and CDR2 YYEEEE. The CDR3 sequence: CASSRTGAHNSPLHF. DNA for the CDR3: TGTGCCAGCAGCCGGACAGGGGCGCACAATTCACCCCTCCACTTT.

This clone was observed a handful of times. The chain is built from TRBV7-2 and TRBJ2-7; no definite D call. V was shortened by 3 bases and J by 4 bases, with 4 bases between the two germline ends. Germline CDR1 and CDR2: SGHTA and FQGNSA. The CDR3 runs 11 residues. The CDR3 loop is CASSFLYEQYF. The CDR3, as DNA: TGTGCCAGCAGCTTCCTATACGAGCAGTACTTC.

The V gene is TRBV19, the J gene TRBJ1-3, with TRBD1 as a possible D gene (6 bases). The CDR3 is 15 amino acids. V lost 6 bases, J lost 1 base, and 13 bases lay in between. Germline assignment: CDR1 LNHDA and CDR2 SQIVND (reference sequence). The CDR3 region has the DNA TGTGCCAGTAGCAGTAACAGGGTATCTGGAAACACCATATATTTT. It translates to CASSSNRVSGNTIYF.

The chain is built from TRBV6-6 and TRBJ1-2; D perhaps matches TRBD1 (5 bases). V shed 6 bases and J shed 4 bases, with 18 bases lying between them. The V gene's germline CDR1 is MNHNY and CDR2 SVGAGI (reference sequence). This CDR3 has 15 amino acids. This chain's CDR3 is CASRATGTELYGYTF. CDR3 coding DNA: TGTGCCAGCAGAGCGACCGGGACTGAGCTCTATGGCTACACCTTC.

J is TRBJ2-7 and V is TRBV19; 9 bases are a match to TRBD2. The germline V gene encodes CDR1 LNHDA and CDR2 SQIVND (reference sequence). The V and J ends lost 5 bases and 2 bases, in that order; junction bases with no gene match: 7. The CDR3 covers 15 residues. As DNA, the CDR3 is TGTGCCAGTAGTTTACCGGGACTAGCTGCCTACGAGCAGTACTTC. Translation: CASSLPGLAAYEQYF.

This rearrangement joins TRBV18 to TRBJ1-3; a possible D gene is TRBD1 (6 bases). The CDR3 covers 15 residues. Germline CDR1 reads KGHSH; CDR2 reads LQKENI. Trimming left V 2 bases short and J 4 bases short, with 12 bases between. As DNA, the CDR3 is TGTGCCAGCTCACCAGCCTTCGGACAGGGAAACACCATATATTTT. The encoded protein is CASSPAFGQGNTIYF.

This chain connects TRBV19 to TRBJ2-1; D is unresolved. The CDR3 is 9 amino acids. From germline, CDR1 is LNHDA and CDR2 SQIVND (reference sequence). The germline V and J ends were trimmed by 6 bases and 10 bases, with 4 bases remaining between them. CDR3 in amino acids: CASSLEQFF. CDR3 coding DNA: TGTGCCAGTAGCCTCGAGCAGTTCTTC.

A remark on this clone: The sample has other DNA sequences that encode this CDR3 too. This sequence joins TRBV5-1 and TRBJ2-1; possible D gene TRBD2, 5 bases. There are 14 residues in the CDR3. CDR1 SGHRS and CDR2 YFSETQ come from the germline V gene. Trimming cost V 6 bases and J 2 bases, with 12 bases left between them. The CDR3 nucleotides read TGCGCCAGCAAAAGCGGAGGTACCTACAATGAGCAGTTCTTC. Protein: CASKSGGTYNEQFF.